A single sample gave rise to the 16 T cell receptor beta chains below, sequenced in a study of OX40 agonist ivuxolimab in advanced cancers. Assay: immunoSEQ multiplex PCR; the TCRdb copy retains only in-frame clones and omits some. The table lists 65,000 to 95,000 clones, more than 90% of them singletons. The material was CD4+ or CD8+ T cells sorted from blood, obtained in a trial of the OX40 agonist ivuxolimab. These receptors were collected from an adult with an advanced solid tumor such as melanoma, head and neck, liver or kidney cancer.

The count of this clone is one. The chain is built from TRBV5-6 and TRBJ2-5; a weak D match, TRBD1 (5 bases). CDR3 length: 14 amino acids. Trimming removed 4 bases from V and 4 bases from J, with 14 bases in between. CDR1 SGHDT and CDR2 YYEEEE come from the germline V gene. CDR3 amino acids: CASSDTGNRETQYF. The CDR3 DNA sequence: TGTGCCAGCAGCGATACAGGAAACCGAGAGACCCAGTACTTC.

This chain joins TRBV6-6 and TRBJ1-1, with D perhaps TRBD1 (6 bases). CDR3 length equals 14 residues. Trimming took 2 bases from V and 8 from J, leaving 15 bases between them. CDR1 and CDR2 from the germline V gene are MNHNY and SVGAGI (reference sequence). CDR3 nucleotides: TGTGCCAGCAGTTACCAGTTCAGGGGACCGGAAGCTTTCTTT. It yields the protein CASSYQFRGPEAFF.

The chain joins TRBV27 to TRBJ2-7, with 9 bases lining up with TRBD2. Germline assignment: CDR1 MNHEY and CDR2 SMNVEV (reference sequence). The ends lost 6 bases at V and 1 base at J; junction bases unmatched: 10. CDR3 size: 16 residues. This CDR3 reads CASSLSIAGGSYEQYF. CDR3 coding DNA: TGTGCCAGCAGCCTATCTATCGCGGGAGGGTCCTACGAGCAGTACTTC.

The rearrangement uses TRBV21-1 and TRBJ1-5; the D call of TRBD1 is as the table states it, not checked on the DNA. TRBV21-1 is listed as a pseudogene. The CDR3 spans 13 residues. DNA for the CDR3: TGTGCCAGCAGCAATGGACAGAATCAGCCCCAGCATTTT. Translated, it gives CASSNGQNQPQHF.

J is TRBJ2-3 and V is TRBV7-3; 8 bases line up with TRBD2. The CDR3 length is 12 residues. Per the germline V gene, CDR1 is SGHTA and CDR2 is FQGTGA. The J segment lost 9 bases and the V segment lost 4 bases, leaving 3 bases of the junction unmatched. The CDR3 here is CASSSPSGTQYF. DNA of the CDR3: TGTGCCAGCAGCTCCCCTAGCGGGACGCAGTATTTT.

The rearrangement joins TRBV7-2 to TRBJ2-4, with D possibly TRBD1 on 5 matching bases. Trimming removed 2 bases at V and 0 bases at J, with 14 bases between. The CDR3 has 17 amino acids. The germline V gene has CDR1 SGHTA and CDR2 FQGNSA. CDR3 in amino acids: CASSLFAGHLAKNIQYF. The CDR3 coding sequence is TGTGCCAGCAGCTTATTCGCTGGACATCTAGCCAAAAACATTCAGTACTTC.

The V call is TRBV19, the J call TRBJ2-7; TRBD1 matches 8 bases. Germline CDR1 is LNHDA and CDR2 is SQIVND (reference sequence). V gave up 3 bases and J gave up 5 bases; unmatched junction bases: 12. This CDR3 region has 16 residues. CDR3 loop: CASSIPGQGRLDEQYF. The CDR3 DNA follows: TGTGCCAGTAGTATCCCCGGACAGGGCCGGCTGGACGAGCAGTACTTC.

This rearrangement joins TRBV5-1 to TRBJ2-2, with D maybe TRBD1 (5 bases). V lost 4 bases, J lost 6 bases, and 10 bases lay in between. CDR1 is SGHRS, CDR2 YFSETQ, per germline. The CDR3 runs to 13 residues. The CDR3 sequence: CASSGRVSGELFF. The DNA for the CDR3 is TGCGCCAGCAGCGGCAGGGTTTCCGGGGAGCTGTTTTTT. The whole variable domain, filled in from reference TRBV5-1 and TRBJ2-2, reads KAGVTQTPRYLIKTRGQQVTLSCSPISGHRSVSWYQQTPGQGLQFLFEYFSETQRNKGNFPGRFSGRQFSNSRSEMNVSTLELGDSALYLCASSGRVSGELFFGEGSRLTVL.

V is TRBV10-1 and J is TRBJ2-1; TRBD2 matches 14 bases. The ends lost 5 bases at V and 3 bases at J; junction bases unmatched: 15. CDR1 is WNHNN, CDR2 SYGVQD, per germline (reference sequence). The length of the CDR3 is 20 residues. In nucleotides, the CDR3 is TGCGCCAGCAGTCCCCGGCTTGCGGGGACTAGCGGGAGCCTCTACAATGAGCAGTTCTTC. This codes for CASSPRLAGTSGSLYNEQFF.

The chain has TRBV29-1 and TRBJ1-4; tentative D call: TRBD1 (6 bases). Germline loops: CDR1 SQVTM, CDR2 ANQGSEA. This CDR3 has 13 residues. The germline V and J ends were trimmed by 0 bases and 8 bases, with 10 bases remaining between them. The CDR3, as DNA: TGCAGCGTTGAAGAGCAGGGGTCCGAAAAACTGTTTTTT. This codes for CSVEEQGSEKLFF. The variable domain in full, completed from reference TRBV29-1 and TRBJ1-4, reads SAVISQKPSRDICQRGTSLTIQCQVDSQVTMMFWYRQQPGQSLTLIATANQGSEATYESGFVIDKFPISRPNLTFSTLTVSNMSPEDSSIYLCSVEEQGSEKLFFGSGTQLSVL.

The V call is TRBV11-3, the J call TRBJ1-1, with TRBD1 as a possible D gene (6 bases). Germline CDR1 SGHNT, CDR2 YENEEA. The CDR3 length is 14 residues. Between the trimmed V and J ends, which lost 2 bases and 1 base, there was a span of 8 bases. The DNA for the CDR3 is TGTGCCAGCAGCTTAACGGGACAGAACACTGAAGCTTTCTTT. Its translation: CASSLTGQNTEAFF. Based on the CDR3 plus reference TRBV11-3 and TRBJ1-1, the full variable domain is EAGVVQSPRYKIIEKKQPVAFWCNPISGHNTLYWYLQNLGQGPELLIRYENEEAVDDSQLPKDRFSAERLKGVDSTLKIQPAELGDSAVYLCASSLTGQNTEAFFGQGTRLTVV.

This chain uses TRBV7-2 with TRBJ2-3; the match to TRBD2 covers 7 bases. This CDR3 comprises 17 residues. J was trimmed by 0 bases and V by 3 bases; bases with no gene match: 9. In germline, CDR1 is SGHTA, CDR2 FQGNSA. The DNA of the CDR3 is TGTGCCAGCAGCTTCGCGGGGACTACCGCTAGCACAGATACGCAGTATTTT. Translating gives CASSFAGTTASTDTQYF.

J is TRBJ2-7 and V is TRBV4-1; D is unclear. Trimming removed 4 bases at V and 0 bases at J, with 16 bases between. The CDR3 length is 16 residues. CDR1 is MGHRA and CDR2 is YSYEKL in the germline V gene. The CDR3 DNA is TGCGCCAGCAGCCCCACCTGGGCTTTTCTCTCCTACGAGCAGTACTTC. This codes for CASSPTWAFLSYEQYF.

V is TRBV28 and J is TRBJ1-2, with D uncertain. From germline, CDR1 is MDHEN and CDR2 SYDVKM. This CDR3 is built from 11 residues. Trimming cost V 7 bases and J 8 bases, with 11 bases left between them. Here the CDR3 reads CASTLVGGYTF. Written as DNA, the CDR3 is TGTGCCAGCACCCTAGTGGGCGGCTACACCTTC.

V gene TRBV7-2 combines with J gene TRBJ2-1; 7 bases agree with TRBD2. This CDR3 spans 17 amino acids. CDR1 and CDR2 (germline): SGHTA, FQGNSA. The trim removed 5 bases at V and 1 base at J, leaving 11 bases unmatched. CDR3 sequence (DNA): TGTGCCAGCAGCCCACAGACTAGCCACCTATCCTACAATGAGCAGTTCTTC. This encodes CASSPQTSHLSYNEQFF.

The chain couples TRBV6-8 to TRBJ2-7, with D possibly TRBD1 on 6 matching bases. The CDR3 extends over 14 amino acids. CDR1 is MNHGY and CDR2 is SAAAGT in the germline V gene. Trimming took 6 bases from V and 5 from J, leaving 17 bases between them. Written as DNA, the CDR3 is TGTGCCAGCAGCCACAGGGCTAGCCACCACGAGCAGTACTTC. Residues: CASSHRASHHEQYF.